This T cell receptor beta chain appears in the sequencing data of a study of human T cells and chemical hapten exposure. This clonotype was counted many times. Using its own MiXCR run on the RACE reads, TCRdb lists one record per CDR3 protein. This sample carries tens of thousands of distinct CDR3 sequences, about 11% of them seen once, and the ten largest clones take roughly 4.3%. The time point was: pre-sensitization, week 0. Described treatment: therapeutic diphenylcyclopropenone sensitization with weekly scalp DPC. The receptor's source is a woman aged 40 to 50 with alopecia areata. Some clones in this sample may be carry-over from other donors' samples. The specimen was whole blood, collected in connection with sensitization to the hapten diphenylcyclopropenone (DPC).

The CDR3 coding sequence is TGTGCCAGCAGGGGTACAGGGGACCGGAGACAGCCCCAGCATTTT. Translating it yields CASRGTGDRRQPQHF. This chain connects TRBV6-5 to TRBJ1-5; 7 nucleotides match TRBD1. CDR1 is MNHEY, CDR2 SVGAGI, per germline. V trimming: 6 bases; J trimming: 7 bases; junction bases outside the gene matches: 12. There are 15 residues in the CDR3.